This TCR beta chain was sequenced for a study of PD-L1 blockade in urothelial cancer. Turning to the study itself: At 3 weeks after treatment start (second dose) and again at 6 weeks, blood was analyzed. Typically, measured as a median, blood samples had 141,255 T cells.

Time point described: peripheral blood 6 weeks after treatment start. The germline CDR1 and CDR2 sequences are GTSNPN and SVGIG (reference sequence). CDR3 length: 13 amino acids. Between the trimmed V and J ends, which lost 3 bases and 9 bases, there was a span of 14 bases. Sequencing used immunoSEQ multiplex PCR; TCRdb keeps in-frame clones, though not all of them. This table has about 38,000 clones, 65% to 90% appearing once. The TCR was taken from a man aged 60-69 years with urothelial cancer. Sequencing used PBMCs, obtained around atezolizumab (anti-PD-L1) treatment. V gene TRBV30 combines with J gene TRBJ1-4; D unresolved. CDR3 region: CAWSGGMAQKLFF. CDR3 sequence (DNA): TGTGCCTGGAGCGGAGGGATGGCCCAAAAACTGTTTTTT.